This T cell receptor (beta chain) was identified during a study of blood T cell repertoires in COVID-19. The table came from immunoSEQ multiplex PCR; TCRdb's copy has only in-frame clones and leaves some out. The sample includes approximately 110,000 clones, more than 75% seen only once; the top ten take around 4.5%. This TCR was recovered from a man aged 35 to 55 with acute or convalescent COVID-19. Specimen: peripheral blood.

DNA of the CDR3: TGTGCCAGTAGTCCCCGTAACAGAGAGACCCAGTACTTC. It yields the protein CASSPRNRETQYF. V and J are TRBV19 and TRBJ2-5; D not certain. V was pared by 5 bases and J by 4 bases, with 11 bases between. In germline, CDR1 is LNHDA, CDR2 SQIVND (reference sequence). This CDR3 comprises 13 residues.